Here is one TCR beta chain with its context. This clone was found once. Its antigen target is currently unknown. Within one base of it there is no much larger clone, and no base qualities were kept. The sample belongs to a study of shared clonotypes between healthy human individuals (dated by TCRdb to 2018 to 2020). General notes on the study: The cohort included three men and a couple of women between 18 and 49 years of age. Per donor, three plates each were used for CD4 naive and CD4 memory, two for CD8 naive, and one for CD8 memory. The study deeply sequenced blood TCR repertoires of about 5 healthy adults to estimate repertoire size and the extent of clonotype sharing between individuals. Different laboratories and diverse techniques were used to prepare libraries and sequence TCR repertoires, to increase sequencing depth and limit assay-specific biases. Leukapheresis yielded between about 0.85 and 10 billion PBMCs per donor.

Broader findings and caveats from the paper: Estimated clonotype richness was generally larger for naive than for memory subsets. The genetic and exposure-history diversity represented was limited by the small number of donors. Sharing across a few donors was observed for approximately 5% of naive CD4, over 3% of naive CD8, 2% to 2.5% of memory CD4, and about 0.38% of memory CD8 clonotypes. Higher generation probabilities were observed for clonotypes shared by all four sorted-subset donors than for non-shared clonotypes. Incomplete sequencing was indicated by rarefaction of sorted-subset datasets, despite the large sequencing depth. Sampling was limited to blood, and TCR repertoires in tissue likely differ from TCR repertoires in blood. Pairwise subsampling indicated that sequencing depth was expected to affect the degree of clonotype sharing among donors.

TCR CDR3 regions were amplified from genomic DNA by multiplex PCR using the deep immunoSEQ assay. Extracted genomic DNA from each cell subset was spread evenly across all wells of several immunoSEQ 96-well plates, with each plate serving as a replicate. For sorted subsets, about 210 ng of genomic DNA, equivalent to around 30,000 T cell genomes, went into each replicate PCR. Purified libraries were measured with a Qubit 3.0 fluorometer, size-checked on a Bioanalyzer 2100, and measured again with the KAPA Library Quantification kit. Every immunoSEQ 96-well plate was sequenced on a dedicated single-read 150-cycle Illumina NextSeq 550 flow cell. The paper's data handling went like this. Because the immunoSEQ output included only junctional sequences and no quality scores, the filtering could not be the same as the filtering used for full-length reads. Sequences were annotated with PyIR, a Python wrapper for IgBLAST v1.9, and V/J genes and CDR3 were assigned using IMGT germline references. Reads with weak V/J assignments (E-value above 1e-6), missing CDR3, stop codons, out-of-frame junctions, or ambiguous translated residues were removed. V3J clonotypes were defined as sequences sharing the same inferred V gene, J gene, and CDR3 amino acid sequence. To compute the percentage overlap between repertoires, the number of shared unique clonotypes was divided by the size of the smaller repertoire. Three approaches were used to assess repertoire richness: RTK rarefaction, the Chao1 estimator, and Recon v2.1 estimates of unobserved clonotypes. Generation probabilities were computed with OLGA for all TCRbeta clonotypes obtained by the gDNA method from a handful of donors. The clones in this table, taken by TCRdb from immuneACCESS, are in-frame only. Not every clone is retained; where verified, under half of the shortfall comes from an unresolved V gene, and the cause of the rest is unknown. That table gives V, J and clone size, and the DNA gave D and trimming. This sample is represented by around 620,000 clones; roughly 96% of them were singletons. The ten largest clones represent about 0.11% of the sample.

CD8 naive samples consisted of CD45RO-negative cells that were positively selected for CCR7, yielding a CD45RA+CCR7+ population without TemRA cells. The donors were healthy, HIV-negative adults with no recently reported acute infections or vaccinations. Every donor was a Caucasian adult living in Nashville, Tennessee, USA. Blood was obtained by leukapheresis, after which PBMCs were separated by Ficoll-Histopaque density gradient centrifugation and cryopreserved in liquid nitrogen vapor phase. Purity and quantity of every magnetically sorted T cell population were checked by analytical flow cytometry. Each sorted fraction had its genomic DNA isolated and then quantified by UV absorbance on a Nanodrop 2000c. Sequenced material: naive CD8+ T cells sorted from blood. The cell subset or site label corresponds to: CD45RA+CCR7+. This clonotype was obtained from a woman in her thirties in good health.

The CDR3 loop reads CASRPRNTDTQYF. The DNA sequence is as follows: TGTGCCAGCAGACCCAGGAACACAGATACGCAGTATTTT. Here the chain combines TRBV6-6 and TRBJ2-3; the D gene is not confidently resolved. Measured from the cysteine to the phenylalanine, the CDR3 is 13 residues long. Only CDR3 DNA is held: 39 bases, read in frame from base 1. CDR1 and CDR2 were assigned from the germline V gene (reference sequence) as MNHNY and SVGAGI. At the junction V is shortened by 6 bases and J by 2 bases, with 9 bases in between.